The rows below give T cell receptor beta chains drawn from one sample of a study of blood T cells in healthy people across ages. TCRdb used MiXCR to reprocess the 5' RACE reads, holding one entry per CDR3 protein. The sample contains around 1,000,000 distinct CDR3 sequences, under 30% of which appear only once. The data were also submitted as part of a second study, on T cells of mothers and their children.

Sequenced input: blood. The receptors stem from a girl aged 2-10 years in good health. The CDR3 runs from the conserved cysteine through the conserved F or W. D genes are given only for firm matches. For some rows the clone size is stated as once, few or many, or as a class when expanded; others skip it.

TRBJ2-7,TRBD2,-,TRBV27,TGTGCCAGCAGGCCTAGCGGGAACCCGTACGAGCAGTACTTC,CASRPSGNPYEQYF
TRBJ1-5,-,-,TRBV4-1,TGCGCCAGCACGCCCATCCCGGGCAGCAATCAGCCCCAGCATTTT,CASTPIPGSNQPQHF
TRBJ2-1,-,-,TRBV7-2,TGTGCCAGCAGCTCCCAGACTAGACGTCCGGAGCAGTTCTTC,CASSSQTRRPEQFF
TRBJ2-1,-,few,TRBV24-1,TGTGCCACCAGTGATTTAAACGGGAGCCTCTACAATGAGCAGTTCTTC,CATSDLNGSLYNEQFF
TRBJ2-5,TRBD2,-,TRBV20-1,TGCAGTGCTAGAGCGGCTAGCGGGTACCAAGAGACCCAGTACTTC,CSARAASGYQETQYF
TRBJ2-5,TRBD1,few,TRBV5-1,TGCGCCAGCAGCCTAGGGGGCAGAGAGGGACCAGAGACCCAGTACTTC,CASSLGGREGPETQYF
TRBJ1-2,-,-,TRBV20-1,TGCAGTGCTAGCCTACTCACAGTTCAGGATGGCTACACCTTC,CSASLLTVQDGYTF
TRBJ2-4,-,-,TRBV5-1,TGCGCCAGCAGCTTGAGGAGTGGCACTCTAGCCAAAAACATTCAGTACTTC,CASSLRSGTLAKNIQYF
TRBJ2-7,-,few,TRBV5-5,TGTGCCAGCACCCCTGGACAGATTTACGCGGAGCAGTACTTC,CASTPGQIYAEQYF
TRBJ2-1,-,few,TRBV28,TGTGCCAGCACTTATTACGCGGGCGGACCGAACTATGAGCAGTTCTTC,CASTYYAGGPNYEQFF
TRBJ1-1,-,few,TRBV12-3/TRBV12-4,TGTGCCAGCAGCGGTCCGGGGGTTGCGAACACTGAAGCTTTCTTT,CASSGPGVANTEAFF
TRBJ2-4,TRBD1,-,TRBV10-3,TGTGCCATCAGTGAGTCGGGACAGGGACGAGCCAAAAACATTCAGTACTTC,CAISESGQGRAKNIQYF
TRBJ1-1,-,-,TRBV2,TGTGCCAGCAAGACCGACTCGAGCACTGAAGCTTTCTTT,CASKTDSSTEAFF
TRBJ1-1,-,-,TRBV20-1,TGCAGTGCTAGAGACGGAGACTACACTGAAGCTTTCTTT,CSARDGDYTEAFF
TRBJ1-1,-,-,TRBV5-1,TGCGCCAGCAGCTCGGGCCAGGGAACCATGAACACTGAAGCTTTCTTT,CASSSGQGTMNTEAFF
TRBJ2-7,-,-,TRBV7-2,TGTGCCAGCACCCTGATTGGAGGCGAGCAGTACTTC,CASTLIGGEQYF
TRBJ2-1,TRBD1,few,TRBV4-1,TGCGCCAGCAGCCAAGTCCGGGACAGGGGGCATTATGAGTTCTTC,CASSQVRDRGHYEFF